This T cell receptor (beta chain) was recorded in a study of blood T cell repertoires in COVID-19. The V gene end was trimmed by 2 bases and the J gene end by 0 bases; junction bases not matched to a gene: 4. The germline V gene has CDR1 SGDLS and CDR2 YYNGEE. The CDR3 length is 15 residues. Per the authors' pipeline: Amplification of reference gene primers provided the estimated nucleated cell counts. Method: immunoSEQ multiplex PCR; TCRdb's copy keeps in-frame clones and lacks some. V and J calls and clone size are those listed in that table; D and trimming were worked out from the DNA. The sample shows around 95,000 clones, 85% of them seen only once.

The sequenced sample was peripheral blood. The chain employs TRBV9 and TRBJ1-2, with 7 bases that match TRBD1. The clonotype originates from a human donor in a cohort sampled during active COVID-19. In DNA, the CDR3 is TGTGCCAGCAGCGTTACCGGGACAGCTAACTATGGCTACACCTTC. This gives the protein CASSVTGTANYGYTF.